The TCR beta chain under discussion was sequenced for a study of cytomegalovirus exposure and HLA in healthy donors. About the study: Inside one of the first data releases sat about 85 million unique TCRs taken from HLA-typed donors. Study observations and caveats: Later on, an analysis showed TCR association rates differing by HLA locus, with DRB1 the most and HLA-C the fewest. The authors assumed roughly uniform sequencing depth across donors for presence/absence analyses. TCR beta V segments were, for the most part, productive about 87% or about 30% of the time in an earlier analysis.

As concerns this clone: Its antigen is still unknown. One junction end does not reproduce the germline sequence, and a read error may be involved.

With 60 Vbeta and 13 Jbeta primers, the PCR was carried out. Profiled with immunoSEQ multiplex PCR; TCRdb holds only in-frame clones, not every one. The sample lists roughly 120,000 clones; 81% were seen once. Germline CDR1 reads SSHAT; CDR2 reads FNYEAQ (reference sequence). CDR3 size: 16 residues. The sequenced sample consisted of PBMCs. The J gene is TRBJ1-3, the V gene TRBV7-7; tentatively, D is TRBD1 (6 bases). The source of this sequence is a woman aged 25 to 45 in good health and CMV-seronegative. The CDR3 DNA reads as TGTGCTAGCAGCTTAGGGACATCCGACTCTGGAAACACCATATATTTT. Translating it yields CASSLGTSDSGNTIYF.